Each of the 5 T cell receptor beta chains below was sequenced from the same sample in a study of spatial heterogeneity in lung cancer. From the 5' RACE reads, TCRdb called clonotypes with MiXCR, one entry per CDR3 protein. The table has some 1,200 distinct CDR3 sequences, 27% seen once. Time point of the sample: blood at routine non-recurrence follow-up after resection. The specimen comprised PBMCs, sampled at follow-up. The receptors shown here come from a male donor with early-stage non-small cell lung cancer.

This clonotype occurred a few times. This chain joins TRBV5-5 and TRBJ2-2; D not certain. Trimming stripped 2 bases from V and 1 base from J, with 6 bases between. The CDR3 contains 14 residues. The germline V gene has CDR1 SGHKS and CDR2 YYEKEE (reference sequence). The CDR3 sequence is CASSLEVNTGELFF. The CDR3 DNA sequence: TGTGCCAGCAGCTTAGAAGTGAACACCGGGGAGCTGTTTTTT.

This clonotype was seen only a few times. CDR3 sequence: CASSESGVNGYTF. DNA of the CDR3: TGTGCCAGCAGTGAGAGCGGAGTTAATGGCTACACCTTC. This chain links TRBV2 with TRBJ1-2; unclear D gene. Looked up from germline, CDR1 is SNHLY and CDR2 is FYNNEI. V gave up 3 bases and J gave up 6 bases, with 11 bases separating them. The CDR3 covers 13 residues.

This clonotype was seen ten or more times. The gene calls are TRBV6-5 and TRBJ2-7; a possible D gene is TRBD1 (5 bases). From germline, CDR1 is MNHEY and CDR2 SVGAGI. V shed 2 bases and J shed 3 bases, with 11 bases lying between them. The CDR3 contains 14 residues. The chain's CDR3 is CASSYGAEFYEQYF. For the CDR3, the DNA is TGTGCCAGCAGTTACGGGGCGGAATTCTACGAGCAGTACTTC.

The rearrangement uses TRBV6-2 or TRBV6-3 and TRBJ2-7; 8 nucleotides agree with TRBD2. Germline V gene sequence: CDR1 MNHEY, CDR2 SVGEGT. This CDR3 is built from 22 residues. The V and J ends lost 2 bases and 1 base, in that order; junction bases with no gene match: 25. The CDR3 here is CASSYPLFAGAGEAYRSYEQYF. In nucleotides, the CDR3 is TGTGCCAGCAGTTACCCATTGTTCGCTGGAGCGGGAGAGGCCTATAGATCCTACGAGCAGTACTTC.

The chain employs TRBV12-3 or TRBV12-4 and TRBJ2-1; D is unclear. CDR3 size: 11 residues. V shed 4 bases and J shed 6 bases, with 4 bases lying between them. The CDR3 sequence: CASSSINEQFF. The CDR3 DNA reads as TGTGCCAGCAGTTCGATCAATGAGCAGTTCTTC.